Listed below are T cell receptor beta chains from one sample, sequenced in a study of T-cell reconstitution after alpha-beta-depleted transplantation in children. TCRdb analysed the PCR reads with MiXCR anew, one entry per CDR3 protein. This sample carries several thousand distinct CDR3 sequences, approximately 5.3% of them seen once, and the ten largest clones take roughly 25%. Material: PBMCs, mostly from graft donor cells, obtained 180 days after TCRalphabeta/CD19-depleted stem cell transplant. These receptors all stem from a child in the first two years of life who had a stem cell transplant for acute myeloid leukemia, so the T cells may come from the graft donor. CDR3s include the opening cysteine and the closing phenylalanine or tryptophan. D genes are given only for firm matches. The size of a clone is reported for some rows only, either as once, few or many, or as a class for expanded clones.

>TRBJ2-7|many|TRBV20-1|TRBD1
CSAQGDPPGQGPYEQYF
TGCAGTGCCCAAGGGGACCCTCCGGGACAGGGACCCTACGAGCAGTACTTC
>TRBJ2-1|many|TRBV19|TRBD2
CASSRRTSGFSYNEQFF
TGTGCCAGTAGTCGGCGAACTAGCGGGTTTAGCTACAATGAGCAGTTCTTC
>TRBJ1-3|many|TRBV19|NA
CASSIPSEGNTIYF
TGTGCCAGTAGTATACCATCCGAAGGAAACACCATATATTTT
>TRBJ2-7|medium-sized|TRBV20-1|NA
CSAETGTSEQYF
TGCAGTGCTGAAACAGGGACCTCCGAGCAGTACTTC
>TRBJ2-2|NA|TRBV20-1|NA
CRGQDAGGPSNTGELFF
TGCAGGGGCCAGGACGCGGGCGGGCCCTCGAACACCGGGGAGCTGTTTTTT
>TRBJ2-6|medium-sized|TRBV4-2|NA
CASSQESAGKNVLTF
TGTGCCAGCAGCCAAGAATCGGCAGGGAAGAACGTCCTGACTTTC
>TRBJ2-2|many|TRBV5-4|NA
CASSRINTGELFF
TGTGCCAGCAGCAGGATAAACACCGGGGAGCTGTTTTTT
>TRBJ1-2|many|TRBV28|NA
CASRTFPAGRESYGYTF
TGTGCCAGCAGGACTTTTCCCGCAGGGAGGGAATCCTATGGCTACACCTTC
>TRBJ1-5|many|TRBV4-2|TRBD1
CASSHRGSNQPQHF
TGTGCCAGCAGCCACAGGGGGAGCAATCAGCCCCAGCATTTT
>TRBJ2-1|many|TRBV12-5|TRBD2
CASGSGTSGYNEQFF
TGTGCTAGTGGGTCCGGGACTAGCGGCTACAATGAGCAGTTCTTC
>TRBJ2-5|NA|TRBV2|NA
CASSDVAGKAQYF
TGTGCCAGCAGTGATGTTGCGGGGAAGGCCCAGTACTTC
>TRBJ2-3|many|TRBV28|NA
CASSLPPGTDTQYF
TGTGCCAGCAGTCTACCTCCGGGGACAGATACGCAGTATTTT
>TRBJ2-1|many|TRBV5-1|TRBD1
CASSFPPTGSTYNEQFF
TGCGCCAGCAGCTTCCCTCCGACAGGGAGCACCTACAATGAGCAGTTCTTC
>TRBJ2-1|many|TRBV7-9|TRBD2
CASSLWREAPYEQFF
TGTGCCAGCAGCTTGTGGCGGGAGGCCCCCTATGAGCAGTTCTTC
>TRBJ2-4|many|TRBV4-1|NA
CASSQESAAPSKNIQYF
TGCGCCAGCAGCCAAGAGTCAGCAGCACCTTCCAAAAACATTCAGTACTTC
>TRBJ2-3|many|TRBV9|NA
CASSGSLSSTDTQYF
TGTGCCAGCAGTGGGAGTTTATCTAGCACAGATACGCAGTATTTT
>TRBJ2-7|medium-sized|TRBV20-1|NA
CSASDLYEQYF
TGCAGTGCTTCGGACCTTTACGAGCAGTACTTC
>TRBJ2-1|many|TRBV19|NA
CASSPPVGEQFF
TGTGCCAGTAGCCCTCCGGTAGGTGAGCAGTTCTTC
>TRBJ2-7|medium-sized|TRBV7-9|NA
CASSFTGGGLEQYF
TGTGCCAGCAGCTTCACAGGAGGGGGCCTCGAGCAGTACTTC
>TRBJ2-3|many|TRBV6-2/TRBV6-3|TRBD1
CASEGAPDTQYF
TGTGCCAGCGAGGGGGCGCCAGATACGCAGTATTTT
>TRBJ2-5|medium-sized|TRBV11-2|TRBD1
CASSQGANQYF
TGTGCCAGCAGCCAGGGGGCAAACCAGTACTTC
>TRBJ2-1|few|TRBV7-3|TRBD2
CATRPRYLAGINNEQFF
TGTGCCACCAGGCCAAGATACCTAGCGGGTATCAACAATGAGCAGTTCTTC
>TRBJ2-2|many|TRBV5-4|NA
CASSFGTTNTGELFF
TGTGCCAGCAGCTTCGGGACAACGAACACCGGGGAGCTGTTTTTT
>TRBJ1-5|many|TRBV20-1|NA
CSARPGWILGAQHF
TGCAGTGCTAGGCCAGGATGGATCCTGGGAGCACAGCATTTT
>TRBJ2-7|medium-sized|TRBV7-2|NA
CASSLGQASYEQYF
TGTGCCAGCAGCTTAGGGCAGGCCTCCTACGAGCAGTACTTC
>TRBJ2-2|many|TRBV7-6|NA
CASSLGTSPIANTGELFF
TGTGCCAGCAGCTTAGGAACTAGCCCGATCGCGAACACCGGGGAGCTGTTTTTT
>TRBJ1-5|many|TRBV5-1|NA
CASSLEGLGNQPQHF
TGCGCCAGCAGCTTGGAGGGGCTCGGCAATCAGCCCCAGCATTTT
>TRBJ1-5|many|TRBV20-1|NA
CSARGVRGNQPQHF
TGCAGTGCTAGAGGTGTCCGGGGCAATCAACCCCAGCATTTT
>TRBJ2-3|many|TRBV14|NA
CASGWGGVRYRTDTQYF
TGTGCCAGCGGGTGGGGAGGCGTGAGATACCGCACAGATACGCAGTATTTT
>TRBJ2-5|many|TRBV28|TRBD2
CASSTTRLAGKQETQYF
TGTGCCAGCAGTACCACCCGACTAGCGGGAAAGCAAGAGACCCAGTACTTC
>TRBJ2-2|many|TRBV12-3/TRBV12-4|NA
CASRWGQEAGELFF
TGTGCCAGTCGTTGGGGGCAGGAGGCCGGGGAGCTGTTTTTT
>TRBJ1-5|medium-sized|TRBV7-8|NA
CASSLRKQGSNQPQHF
TGTGCCAGCAGCTTAAGGAAACAGGGCAGCAATCAGCCCCAGCATTTT
>TRBJ2-7|many|TRBV3-1|TRBD1
CASSQGTGAYEQYF
TGTGCCAGCAGCCAAGGGACAGGGGCCTACGAGCAGTACTTC
>TRBJ2-1|medium-sized|TRBV5-1|NA
CASSGGSSYNEQFF
TGCGCCAGCAGCGGCGGTAGCTCCTACAATGAGCAGTTCTTC
>TRBJ1-5|NA|TRBV28|TRBD1
CASSFYPPGTGLAQPQHF
TGTGCCAGCAGTTTTTATCCTCCTGGGACAGGGTTGGCGCAGCCCCAGCATTTT
>TRBJ1-3|many|TRBV20-1|TRBD1
CSATGGGNTIYF
TGCAGTGCAACAGGGGGAGGAAACACCATATATTTT
>TRBJ1-6|many|TRBV12-3/TRBV12-4|TRBD1
CASSQGQEVSPLHF
TGTGCCAGCAGTCAGGGACAGGAGGTATCACCCCTCCACTTT
>TRBJ2-1|many|TRBV15|TRBD2
CATSGRTSGYEISYNEQFF
TGTGCCACCAGCGGTCGGACTAGCGGCTACGAAATATCCTACAATGAGCAGTTCTTC